The present T cell receptor beta chain was sequenced within a study of neoadjuvant nivolumab and ipilimumab in lung cancer. Trimming removed 8 bases from V and 3 bases from J, with 11 bases in between. This CDR3 comprises 12 residues. Germline loops: CDR1 SEHNR, CDR2 FQNEAQ (reference sequence). The method was immunoSEQ multiplex PCR; TCRdb's version includes in-frame clones alone and lacks a portion of them. The data contain about 30,000 clones, around 90% of them singletons. The chain joins TRBV7-9 to TRBJ2-7; D perhaps matches TRBD1 (6 bases). This TCR was sampled from an adult with non-small cell lung cancer. The sample consisted of peripheral blood, taken after neoadjuvant nivolumab, alone or with ipilimumab, at or shortly before surgery. The CDR3 DNA is TGTGCCAGCGGGGGCGGAGACTACGAGCAGTACTTC. Protein product: CASGGGDYEQYF. Looking up the rest from reference TRBV7-9 and TRBJ2-7 gives the full variable domain: DTGVSQNPRHKITKRGQNVTFRCDPISEHNRLYWYRQTLGQGPEFLTYFQNEAQLEKSRLLSDRFSAERPKGSFSTLEIQRTEQGDSAMYLCASGGGDYEQYFGPGTRLTVT.